Below, one TCR beta chain is given with its context. The antigen is not known. Sample time point: after dendritic cell vaccination, including at tumor progression/relapse. The source of the sample is a study of glioma-infiltrating T cells after dendritic cell vaccination. Overall study findings and caveats: Estimated pretreatment TIL content predicted outcome after dendritic cell vaccination.

The data were produced by immunoSEQ multiplex PCR, yet TCRdb's version contains in-frame clones alone and is incomplete. Among 100,000 or so clones, around 80% were seen once, and the ten largest hold roughly 5.9%. The CDR3 spans 13 residues. Germline V gene sequence: CDR1 SGHTS, CDR2 YDEGEE. V gave up 0 bases and J gave up 4 bases, with 8 bases separating them. The receptor comes from a human donor with glioblastoma. The V and J genes are TRBV5-8 and TRBJ2-7, with a weak D call TRBD2 (5 bases). The source material was blood, sampled after dendritic cell vaccination. The CDR3 protein is CASSLVREYEQYF. The CDR3 DNA sequence: TGTGCCAGCAGCTTGGTACGGGAATACGAGCAGTACTTC. Looking up the rest from reference TRBV5-8 and TRBJ2-7 gives the full variable domain: EAGVTQSPTHLIKTRGQQATLRCSPISGHTSVYWYQQALGLGLQFLLWYDEGEERNRGNFPPRFSGRQFPNYSSELNVNALELEDSALYLCASSLVREYEQYFGPGTRLTVT.